The 19 T cell receptor beta chains listed next were all sequenced from one sample in a study of blood T cell repertoires in COVID-19 (dated by TCRdb to 2018 to 2021). The receptor library was made with the immunoSEQ multiplex PCR assay. TCRdb's version of the immuneACCESS table is confined to in-frame rearrangements and falls short of the full clone set. An unresolved V gene accounts for under half of the shortfall where checked; the remainder is of unknown origin. Here the sample has around 290,000 clones; approximately 91% occur a single time. 2.2% of the sample is held by the ten biggest clonotypes. The specimen was peripheral blood. These receptors were obtained from a woman aged 30 to 39 with COVID-19, enrolled during active disease.

This rearrangement joins TRBV6-2 or TRBV6-3 to TRBJ1-5; D perhaps matches TRBD1 (5 bases). Trimming pared 6 bases from V and 3 bases from J, leaving 12 bases between. Germline V gene lookup returns CDR1 MNHEY and CDR2 SVGEGT. The CDR3 spans 14 residues. CDR3 in DNA: TGTGCCAGCAGCCAACAGGTAAACAATCAGCCCCAGCATTTT. Translation: CASSQQVNNQPQHF.

This sequence joins TRBV29-1 and TRBJ2-2, with a possible D match to TRBD1 (5 bases). Germline loops: CDR1 SQVTM, CDR2 ANQGSEA. V lost 5 bases to trimming and J lost 4 bases, with 11 bases between them. The CDR3 length is 13 residues. CDR3 amino acids: CSVYTGATGELFF. The CDR3 bases are TGCAGCGTTTATACAGGAGCCACCGGGGAGCTGTTTTTT.

This clone was counted a single time. V and J are TRBV6-6 and TRBJ1-1; 9 positions match TRBD1. CDR3 length equals 15 residues. Germline CDR1 reads MNHNY; CDR2 reads SVGAGI (reference sequence). V lost 0 bases, J lost 11 bases, and 10 bases stayed unmatched. CDR3 amino acids: CASSYSVPGQGEAFF. The CDR3 bases are TGTGCCAGCAGTTACTCTGTCCCGGGACAGGGAGAGGCTTTCTTT.

This clone has more than one count but fewer than ten. The chain employs TRBV10-3 and TRBJ2-7, with 9 bases fitting TRBD1. Trimming at V came to 3 bases and at J to 3 bases, leaving 6 bases not matched to a gene. Per germline, CDR1 ENHRY and CDR2 SYGVKD. The CDR3 length is 15 residues. The DNA of the CDR3 is TGTGCCATCAGTGACCGGCGACAGGGGGGCTACGAGCAGTACTTC. This translates into CAISDRRQGGYEQYF.

This chain links TRBV30 with TRBJ2-5; 7 bases line up with TRBD1. Germline V gene sequence: CDR1 GTSNPN, CDR2 SVGIG (reference sequence). V was clipped by 0 bases and J by 4 bases; unmatched bases: 2. The CDR3 totals 13 residues. The CDR3 DNA is TGTGCCTGGAGTGTTAACAGGGGAGAGACCCAGTACTTC. Its protein product is CAWSVNRGETQYF.

The chain links TRBV7-9 to TRBJ2-3; TRBD2 matches at 7 bases. Germline lookup yields CDR1 SEHNR and CDR2 FQNEAQ (reference sequence). The CDR3 contains 14 residues. The trim removed 4 bases at V and 4 bases at J, leaving 5 bases unmatched. For the CDR3, the DNA is TGTGCCAGCAGCTCCCGGACTAGTGCAGATACGCAGTATTTT. It codes for CASSSRTSADTQYF. The full variable domain, in which reference TRBV7-9 and TRBJ2-3 provide the parts outside the CDR3, is DTGVSQNPRHKITKRGQNVTFRCDPISEHNRLYWYRQTLGQGPEFLTYFQNEAQLEKSRLLSDRFSAERPKGSFSTLEIQRTEQGDSAMYLCASSSRTSADTQYFGPGTRLTVL.

The chain has TRBV5-4 and TRBJ1-1, with D possibly TRBD1 on 6 matching bases. Trimming pared 6 bases from V and 1 base from J, leaving 16 bases between. The CDR3 covers 15 residues. The V gene's germline CDR1 is SGHNT and CDR2 YYREEE (reference sequence). CDR3 loop: CASTANAGANTEAFF. The CDR3 DNA sequence: TGTGCCAGCACCGCTAATGCGGGGGCGAACACTGAAGCTTTCTTT.

This chain links TRBV27 with TRBJ1-2; D unclear. This CDR3 spans 15 amino acids. The V gene's germline CDR1 is MNHEY and CDR2 SMNVEV (reference sequence). The germline V and J ends were trimmed by 5 bases and 0 bases, with 13 bases remaining between them. CDR3 in amino acids: CASSPSRTPNYGYTF. CDR3 in DNA: TGTGCCAGCAGTCCTAGCAGGACCCCTAACTATGGCTACACCTTC.

The chain joins TRBV5-8 to TRBJ1-4; 7 bases line up with TRBD1. Unmatched junction bases numbered 7, after V lost 9 bases and J lost 5 bases. CDR3 size: 13 residues. Per the germline V gene, CDR1 is SGHTS and CDR2 is YDEGEE. CDR3 sequence reads: CATSTGMNEKLFF. The CDR3 DNA reads as TGTGCCACCTCGACAGGGATGAATGAAAAACTGTTTTTT.

The CDR3 here is CASSRKRDAGEQYF. The CDR3 DNA reads as TGTGCCAGCAGTCGAAAGCGGGATGCGGGCGAGCAGTACTTC. The J gene is TRBJ2-7, the V gene TRBV6-5, with 7 bases fitting TRBD2. The CDR3 totals 14 residues. V shed 5 bases and J 6 bases; nucleotides not matched to a gene: 10. Germline CDR1 reads MNHEY; CDR2 reads SVGAGI.

V and J are TRBV28 and TRBJ2-7; 8 bases map to TRBD2. Germline values: CDR1 MDHEN, CDR2 SYDVKM. Trimming took 7 bases from V and 1 from J; bases not matched to a gene: 12. This CDR3 has 16 residues. The CDR3 here is CASTLSTSGGSYEQYF. Here the CDR3 DNA reads TGTGCCAGCACACTATCTACCAGCGGGGGTTCCTACGAGCAGTACTTC.

The chain joins TRBV30 to TRBJ1-6, with D possibly matching TRBD1 (6 bases). The CDR3 spans 13 residues. Germline V gene sequence: CDR1 GTSNPN, CDR2 SVGIG (reference sequence). The V end was cut by 0 bases, the J end by 10 bases, with 10 bases between. CDR3 in DNA: TGTGCCTGGAGTGTACAGGGTCAGTCACCCCTCCACTTT. As protein: CAWSVQGQSPLHF.

The chain combines TRBV28 with TRBJ1-5, with 9 bases identical to TRBD1. Trimming at V came to 3 bases and at J to 5 bases, leaving 8 bases not matched to a gene. Germline-derived CDR1 and CDR2 are MDHEN and SYDVKM. This CDR3 has 16 residues. CDR3 sequence (DNA): TGTGCCAGCAGTTTGCCACAGGGGGCAGGAGATCAGCCCCAGCATTTT. It translates to CASSLPQGAGDQPQHF.

The CDR3 is CASTPASGRYETQYF. In nucleotides, the CDR3 is TGTGCCAGCACCCCAGCTAGCGGGAGATACGAGACCCAGTACTTC. This chain uses TRBV5-8 with TRBJ2-5; TRBD2 agrees at 10 bases. Germline CDR1 and CDR2: SGHTS and YDEGEE. Trimming took 6 bases from V and 5 from J; bases not matched to a gene: 10. This CDR3 spans 15 amino acids.

The CDR3 sequence is CASSPVGGSYGYTF. The CDR3 DNA reads TGCGCCAGCAGCCCAGTGGGGGGTTCCTATGGCTACACCTTC. This sequence joins TRBV5-1 and TRBJ1-2; maybe TRBD1 (5 bases). CDR3 size: 14 residues. V dropped 4 bases and J dropped 4 bases, with 14 bases sitting between them. Germline values: CDR1 SGHRS, CDR2 YFSETQ.

This chain connects TRBV7-9 to TRBJ1-2, with TRBD1 matching 7 bases. CDR1 is SEHNR, CDR2 FQNEAQ, per germline (reference sequence). The junction had 5 bases not matched to a gene; V was cut back by 5 bases and J by 5 bases. The CDR3 spans 13 residues. The CDR3 DNA reads TGTGCCAGCAGCCCAGGGGGTTTATATGGCTACACCTTC. The encoded protein is CASSPGGLYGYTF.

This clone was seen more than once but under ten times. The CDR3 DNA reads as TGTGCCTGGAGTGCAAGCGCTGGGGCCAACGTCCTGACTTTC. Translated: CAWSASAGANVLTF. This rearrangement joins TRBV30 to TRBJ2-6; D call uncertain. Trimming took 1 base from V and 2 from J, leaving 6 bases between them. Germline V lookup: CDR1 GTSNPN, CDR2 SVGIG (reference sequence). The CDR3 spans 14 residues.

The chain combines TRBV5-1 with TRBJ2-1; the match to TRBD2 covers 10 bases. The CDR3 runs to 14 residues. J lost 12 bases, V lost 3 bases, and 9 bases had no gene match. Germline V CDR1 and CDR2: SGHRS, YFSETQ. The CDR3 protein is CASSSGTSAEVQFF. The CDR3 region has the DNA TGCGCCAGCAGCTCCGGGACTAGCGCGGAGGTGCAGTTCTTC.

The chain employs TRBV6-7 and TRBJ1-5; D is unresolved. TRBV6-7 is an open reading frame whose function is uncertain. The V gene lost 0 bases and the J gene lost 2 bases, with 11 bases spanning the gap. The CDR3 runs 16 residues. The CDR3 bases are TGTGCCAGCAGTTACTCGGCGGAGATCGGCAATCAGCCCCAGCATTTT. Amino acid sequence: CASSYSAEIGNQPQHF.